This T cell receptor beta chain was captured in a study of CD8 T cells in ankylosing spondylitis. Study-wide findings and caveats: Among TCR beta sequences, a motif of fewer than 10 highly homologous variants appeared characteristic of ankylosing spondylitis blood.

The length of the CDR3 is 18 residues. Germline values: CDR1 LGHNA, CDR2 YSLEER. J gave up 4 bases and V 0 bases, and 9 bases lay outside the gene matches. About this clonotype itself: The antigen is unknown.

TCRdb reprocessed the 5' RACE reads via MiXCR and lists one record per CDR3 protein. The repertoire has 250,000 or so distinct CDR3 sequences, about 20% of them found once; the top ten carry around 30%. The clonotype comes from a male donor with ankylosing spondylitis or in good health (not recorded which). Sequenced: blood, either unsorted or a sorted T cell fraction (not recorded which). This rearrangement joins TRBV4-3 to TRBJ2-2, with 9 bases aligning to TRBD2. The CDR3, as DNA: TGCGCCAGCAGCCAAGATGGTGGGGGACTAGCCGTCACCGGGGAGCTGTTTTTT. This encodes CASSQDGGGLAVTGELFF.